Listed here are 29 T cell receptor beta chains from one sample, sequenced in a study of read filtering for tumor transcriptome and immune sequencing (dated by TCRdb to 2020 to 2022). The listed sequencing device is Illumina HiSeq 4000. TCR libraries were constructed from roughly 400 ng RNA using the Immunoverse kit, and molecular barcoded adaptors covering alpha/delta and beta/gamma chains were employed. TCRdb trimmed public reads at Q25 via fastp, called clones via MiXCR and kept in-frame beta chains. Entries are consolidated by CDR3 protein sequence, retaining the most common genes and DNA. The sample table records 130,000 or so distinct CDR3 sequences; less than 15% of these occur just once. Together, the top ten hold about 8.6% of the sample. Sequenced input: a population of CD138-negative cells sorted from bone marrow. Per the publication, the cell subset or site label means: bone marrow mononuclear cells depleted of CD138+ plasma/myeloma cells by negative magnetic selection. All receptors derive from a donor over 35 with multiple myeloma.

This clonotype was picked up many times. The chain couples TRBV7-9 to TRBJ2-7, with 13 bases identical to TRBD2. CDR1 and CDR2 (germline): SEHNR, FQNEAQ (reference sequence). V trimming: 5 bases; J trimming: 2 bases; junction bases outside the gene matches: 6. The CDR3 spans 16 residues. The CDR3 bases are TGTGCCAGCAGCCCTCCGGGACTAGCGGGAACCTACGAGCAGTACTTC. It yields the protein CASSPPGLAGTYEQYF.

The table lists this clonotype with many counts. This rearrangement joins TRBV7-2 to TRBJ2-5, with 11 bases matching TRBD2. The CDR3 has 14 amino acids. With 2 bases clipped from V and 7 bases from J, the junction kept 3 bases outside the gene matches. In germline, CDR1 is SGHTA, CDR2 FQGNSA. CDR3 loop: CASSLSGTSGTQYF. CDR3 in DNA: TGTGCCAGCAGCTTATCCGGGACTAGCGGGACCCAGTACTTC.

This clonotype has ten or more counts. This chain uses TRBV12-3 or TRBV12-4 with TRBJ1-4; weak D call: TRBD1 (6 bases). V was cut by 6 bases and J by 0 bases, with 17 bases left in between. The CDR3 sequence is 17 residues long. The chain's CDR3 is CASREERGGATNEKLFF. The CDR3 DNA reads TGTGCCAGCAGAGAAGAGCGGGGGGGCGCAACTAATGAAAAACTGTTTTTT.

This clonotype was counted at least ten times. The genes are TRBV11-2 and TRBJ2-7, with TRBD2 as a possible D gene (5 bases). The CDR3 has 13 residues. Germline V lookup: CDR1 SGHAT, CDR2 FQNNGV. V shed 5 bases and J shed 1 base, with 9 bases lying between them. The CDR3 DNA sequence: TGTGCCAGCAGCATACTAGTTTCCTACGAGCAGTACTTC. Its protein product is CASSILVSYEQYF.

This clonotype appeared many times. V is TRBV4-1 and J is TRBJ2-1, with a possible D match to TRBD2 (6 bases). The germline V and J ends were trimmed by 3 bases and 10 bases, with 7 bases remaining between them. The germline gives CDR1 MGHRA, CDR2 YSYEKL. The CDR3 extends over 11 amino acids. The CDR3 loop reads CASSHAGEQFF. CDR3 in DNA: TGCGCCAGCAGCCATGCGGGGGAGCAGTTCTTC.

As concerns this clonotype: A much larger clone lies a single base off, so this may be a read error. V usage is TRBV7-8 and J usage is TRBJ2-3; D unclear. This CDR3 spans 13 amino acids. Germline V gives CDR1 SGHVS, CDR2 FQNEAQ. V shed 3 bases and J shed 4 bases, with 8 bases lying between them. The CDR3 spells CASSFHVADTQYF. DNA of the CDR3: TGTGCCAGCAGCTTTCATGTGGCAGATACGCAGTATTTT. The full variable domain, rest sourced from reference TRBV7-8 and TRBJ2-3, is GAGVSQSPRYKVAKRGQDVALRCDPISGHVSLFWYQQALGQGPEFLTYFQNEAQLDKSGLPSDRFFAERPEGSVSTLKIQRTQQEDSAVYLCASSFHVADTQYFGPGTRLTVL.

This clonotype showed up many times. V is TRBV7-9 and J is TRBJ2-1; D perhaps matches TRBD1 (5 bases). Germline values: CDR1 SEHNR, CDR2 FQNEAQ (reference sequence). This CDR3 spans 14 amino acids. The germline V and J ends were trimmed by 7 bases and 4 bases, with 14 bases remaining between them. CDR3 loop: CASTPNRQYNEQFF. In DNA, the CDR3 is TGTGCCAGCACCCCAAATCGACAGTACAATGAGCAGTTCTTC.

This clonotype appeared many times. The chain couples TRBV3-1 to TRBJ2-6, with 12 nucleotides matching TRBD1. The CDR3 contains 20 residues. Trimming took 0 bases from V and 0 from J; bases not matched to a gene: 6. Germline V lookup: CDR1 LGHDT, CDR2 YNNKEL (reference sequence). The DNA for the CDR3 is TGTGCCAGCAGCCAAGATCGGGGGACAGGGGGCTACTCTGGGGCCAACGTCCTGACTTTC. Residues: CASSQDRGTGGYSGANVLTF.

CDR3 DNA: TGTGCCTGGAGTGTGGGGGGGTCCGGGACTCCCTACAATGAGCAGTTCTTC. Amino acids: CAWSVGGSGTPYNEQFF. The chain recombines TRBV30 with TRBJ2-1; 7 positions agree with TRBD2. In germline, CDR1 is GTSNPN, CDR2 SVGIG (reference sequence). Germline trimming cut 0 bases from V and 2 bases from J; bases unmatched to any gene: 10. CDR3 length equals 17 residues.

This sequence joins TRBV13 and TRBJ2-3; D possibly corresponds to TRBD1 (5 bases). Trimming cost V 4 bases and J 5 bases, with 7 bases left between them. The CDR3 covers 12 residues. Per the germline V gene, CDR1 is PRHDT and CDR2 is FYEKMQ (reference sequence). CDR3 bases: TGTGCCAGCAGCTACACAGGAGATACGCAGTATTTT. This sequence encodes CASSYTGDTQYF.

Many counts were recorded for this clonotype. The chain joins TRBV7-2 to TRBJ1-4; 8 bases align to TRBD1. V lost 6 bases, J lost 2 bases, and 2 bases stayed unmatched. The CDR3 is 14 residues long. Germline V gene lookup returns CDR1 SGHTA and CDR2 FQGNSA. The chain's CDR3 is CASRTGVTNEKLFF. Written as DNA, the CDR3 is TGTGCCAGCAGGACAGGGGTGACTAATGAAAAACTGTTTTTT.

This clonotype was counted ten times or more. The chain couples TRBV27 to TRBJ1-5; D is undetermined. Germline loops: CDR1 MNHEY, CDR2 SMNVEV (reference sequence). CDR3 length: 13 amino acids. V was shortened by 6 bases and J by 3 bases, with 9 bases between the two germline ends. The CDR3 spells CASSLGNNQPQHF. The CDR3 DNA reads as TGTGCCAGCAGCTTAGGGAACAATCAGCCCCAGCATTTT.

This clonotype was counted at least ten times. The chain recombines TRBV24-1 with TRBJ2-1; 8 bases align to TRBD2. The germline V gene encodes CDR1 KGHDR and CDR2 SFDVKD. This CDR3 spans 15 amino acids. With 0 bases clipped from V and 9 bases from J, the junction kept 6 bases outside the gene matches. This CDR3 reads CATSDLEREHSEQFF. CDR3 coding DNA: TGTGCCACCAGTGATTTGGAGCGGGAGCATAGTGAGCAGTTCTTC.

This clonotype was recorded at least ten times. The rearrangement uses TRBV27 and TRBJ1-5; D unclear. With 6 bases removed from V and 0 bases from J, the gap between germline ends came to 12 bases. The CDR3 consists of 15 residues. From germline, CDR1 is MNHEY and CDR2 SMNVEV (reference sequence). The CDR3 region is CASRLGIYSNQPQHF. CDR3 bases: TGTGCCAGCAGACTGGGTATTTATAGCAATCAGCCCCAGCATTTT.

Only a few counts were recorded for this clonotype. A much larger clone is a single base away; this may be a read error. V gene TRBV6-5 combines with J gene TRBJ2-1, with D uncertain. This CDR3 is built from 13 residues. V dropped 8 bases and J dropped 8 bases, with 16 bases sitting between them. Germline lookup yields CDR1 MNHEY and CDR2 SVGAGI. CDR3 in amino acids: CASRRFPKDEQFF. The CDR3 coding sequence is TGTGCCAGCCGTCGGTTTCCCAAGGATGAGCAGTTCTTC.

There are many counts of this clonotype. The chain recombines TRBV12-3 or TRBV12-4 with TRBJ1-1; D call uncertain. This CDR3 has 13 residues. V lost 6 bases and J 5 bases, leaving 13 bases between the germline ends. CDR3 sequence: CASSPAEVTEAFF. The CDR3 DNA is TGTGCCAGCAGCCCCGCCGAGGTAACTGAAGCTTTCTTT.

This clonotype was observed many times. V and J are TRBV7-9 and TRBJ2-3; 7 bases line up with TRBD2. V lost 2 bases, J lost 5 bases, and 7 bases stayed unmatched. Germline CDR1 SEHNR, CDR2 FQNEAQ (reference sequence). This CDR3 has 15 residues. The CDR3 sequence: CASSLYSSGGDTQYF. The DNA of the CDR3 is TGTGCCAGCAGCTTATACTCTAGCGGAGGAGATACGCAGTATTTT.

This clonotype was seen more than once but under ten times. The chain employs TRBV20-1 and TRBJ1-1, with unresolved D. The V end lost 0 bases, the J end lost 0 bases, and 11 bases lay between the germline ends. CDR1 is DFQATT, CDR2 SNEGSKA, per germline (reference sequence). The CDR3 totals 15 residues. CDR3 nucleotide sequence: TGCAGTGCTAGAGACTCTGGACTTATGAACACTGAAGCTTTCTTT. This encodes CSARDSGLMNTEAFF.

The chain is built from TRBV5-6 and TRBJ2-2; no reliable D call. The V end lost 4 bases, the J end lost 8 bases, and 15 bases lay between the germline ends. Germline CDR1 and CDR2: SGHDT and YYEEEE. The CDR3 sequence is 14 residues long. CDR3 in amino acids: CASSTAWSIGELFF. CDR3 nucleotide sequence: TGTGCCAGCAGCACCGCCTGGTCAATAGGGGAGCTGTTTTTT.

This clonotype was seen at least ten times. V usage is TRBV7-9 and J usage is TRBJ2-1; perhaps TRBD1 as D (5 bases). Trimming took 0 bases from V and 9 from J, leaving 15 bases between them. Germline V CDR1 and CDR2: SEHNR, FQNEAQ (reference sequence). The CDR3 contains 15 residues. The CDR3 loop is CASSLAWAARGEQFF. The CDR3 region has the DNA TGTGCCAGCAGCTTAGCGTGGGCTGCAAGGGGTGAGCAGTTCTTC.

This clonotype has at least ten counts. The rearrangement links TRBV20-1 to TRBJ1-2; 7 nucleotides agree with TRBD1. V gave up 6 bases and J gave up 4 bases; unmatched junction bases: 11. CDR3 length: 14 residues. Germline V lookup: CDR1 DFQATT, CDR2 SNEGSKA (reference sequence). CDR3 sequence (DNA): TGCAGTGCGCCTCAAACCGGGACAGTCTATGGCTACACCTTC. It is translated as CSAPQTGTVYGYTF.

Only a few counts were recorded for this clonotype. The chain links TRBV27 to TRBJ2-4, with TRBD2 identical over 10 bases. CDR1 is MNHEY, CDR2 SMNVEV, per germline (reference sequence). V shed 6 bases, J shed 8 bases, and the junction held 10 bases outside the gene matches. The CDR3 has 15 residues. CDR3 nucleotides: TGTGCCAGCAGAGCGGGAGGGCGCCATGAGGACATTCAGTACTTC. Translating gives CASRAGGRHEDIQYF.

A word on this clonotype: A far larger clone is only one base removed, so a read error is likely. V and J are TRBV12-3 or TRBV12-4 and TRBJ2-2, with 8 bases identical to TRBD2. The CDR3 loop spans 15 amino acids. This chain's CDR3 is CASSPRGGNTGELLF. CDR3 nucleotides: TGTGCCAGCAGTCCCCGGGGGGGGAACACCGGGGAGCTGCTTTTT.

This clonotype was observed a handful of times. The chain couples TRBV9 to TRBJ1-1; D gene unclear. V lost 3 bases and J lost 1, with 7 bases in between. Germline assignment: CDR1 SGDLS and CDR2 YYNGEE. CDR3 length: 13 amino acids. The CDR3 DNA reads TGTGCCAGCAGCGCGAATTGGAACACTGAAGCTTTCTTT. It is translated as CASSANWNTEAFF.

This clonotype has a handful of counts. One base away lies a much larger clone, so this may be a sequencing read error. The rearrangement joins TRBV29-1 to TRBJ1-1; D is perhaps TRBD1 (6 bases). Trimming stripped 4 bases from V and 10 bases from J, with 19 bases between. Germline CDR1 is SQVTM and CDR2 is ANQGSEA. This CDR3 is 13 amino acids long. In nucleotides, the CDR3 is TGCAGCGTTGGCTTTCTGGGGGCCCAGAGAGCTTTCTTT. Encoded protein: CSVGFLGAQRAFF.

This clonotype was found once. One end of the junction is discordant with germline, which a read error may explain. This sequence joins TRBV4-1 and TRBJ2-1; D is unclear. CDR3 length: 13 amino acids. Germline V CDR1 and CDR2: MGHRA, YSYEKL. CDR3 region: CASSQDFYKERFF. DNA for the CDR3: TGCGCCAGCAGCCAAGACTTCTATAAGGAGCGGTTCTTC.

This clonotype was observed a handful of times. Here the CDR3 reads CASSWTADTQYF. The DNA for the CDR3 is TGTGCCAGCAGTTGGACAGCAGATACGCAGTATTTT. The chain joins TRBV6-1 to TRBJ2-3; tentative D call: TRBD1 (6 bases). The CDR3 length is 12 residues. The germline V gene has CDR1 MNHNS and CDR2 SASEGT. Deletions cut 5 bases from V and 4 bases from J, with 7 bases between.

In this sample, this clonotype turned up many times. The genes are TRBV12-3 or TRBV12-4 and TRBJ2-7; D gene uncertain. The length of the CDR3 is 17 residues. V lost 5 bases, J lost 2 bases, and 22 bases lay in between. The CDR3 bases are TGTGCCAGCAGTGAAATCGGACGGGTCGCGGCCACCTACGAGCAGTACTTC. This sequence encodes CASSEIGRVAATYEQYF.

This clonotype was counted at least ten times. The genes are TRBV5-1 and TRBJ2-1, with a tentative D call TRBD1 (5 bases). The germline V and J ends were trimmed by 5 bases and 1 base, with 10 bases remaining between them. CDR1 and CDR2 (germline): SGHRS, YFSETQ. The CDR3 is 14 amino acids. This chain's CDR3 is CASREGVSYNEQFF. CDR3 DNA: TGCGCCAGCAGGGAAGGGGTGTCCTACAATGAGCAGTTCTTC.